The rows below give T cell receptor beta chains drawn from one sample of a study of T cells in narcolepsy. Measured with immunoSEQ multiplex PCR; TCRdb has only the in-frame clones, and not every one. The repertoire consists of around 25,000 clones, with about 89% occurring once and the leading ten covering 0.95% to 1.2%. Sequencing was done on a sample of CD45RA- memory CD4+ T cells from PBMCs. The receptors here all came from a human donor with narcolepsy. The CDR3 runs from the conserved cysteine through the conserved F or W. Fields, in order: clone size, J gene, D gene, V gene, CDR3 protein, CDR3 DNA. The D gene is left open where the match is weak. Expanded clones get a size class; other rows say once, few or many, or leave the size out.

>-|TRBJ1-4|-|TRBV2
CASSEAPDEKLFF
TGTGCCAGCAGTGAAGCCCCAGATGAAAAACTGTTTTTT
>few|TRBJ2-7|-|TRBV9
CASSPSPGHEQYF
TGTGCCAGCAGCCCCTCCCCGGGTCACGAGCAGTACTTC
>-|TRBJ2-4|TRBD2|TRBV9
CASSVGIAGPSRSDIQYF
TGTGCCAGCAGCGTAGGAATAGCGGGGCCCTCACGCTCGGACATTCAGTACTTC
>-|TRBJ1-2|-|TRBV7-8
CASSPVGPFTSYGYTF
TGTGCCAGCAGCCCTGTGGGGCCGTTCACCAGCTATGGCTACACCTTC
>few|TRBJ2-3|-|TRBV9
CASSVAGTSTDTQYF
TGTGCCAGCAGCGTAGCGGGGACTAGCACAGATACGCAGTATTTT
>-|TRBJ2-3|-|TRBV7-2
CASSLPPFTDTQYF
TGTGCCAGCAGCTTACCCCCTTTCACAGATACGCAGTATTTT
>-|TRBJ1-2|-|TRBV2
CASRRMRGYTF
TGTGCCAGCAGGAGAATGCGTGGCTACACCTTC
>-|TRBJ2-7|TRBD1|TRBV11-2
CASSLGTAYEQYF
TGTGCCAGCAGCCTTGGGACAGCCTACGAGCAGTACTTC
>-|TRBJ1-1|TRBD1|TRBV5-1
CASRATGGPNTEAFF
TGCGCCAGCAGGGCGACAGGGGGCCCGAACACTGAAGCTTTCTTT
>-|TRBJ2-2|-|TRBV7-6
CASSLLAGVNTGELFF
TGTGCCAGCAGCTTACTCGCAGGGGTTAACACCGGGGAGCTGTTTTTT
>-|TRBJ1-2|-|TRBV28
CASSADGNYGYTF
TGTGCCAGCAGCGCGGACGGAAACTATGGCTACACCTTC
>-|TRBJ1-5|TRBD1|TRBV2
CAVQGSGQPQHF
TGTGCCGTACAGGGGTCGGGTCAGCCCCAGCATTTT
>-|TRBJ1-3|-|TRBV10-3
CAISSDGGSGNTIYF
TGTGCCATCAGTTCGGACGGTGGCTCTGGAAACACCATATATTTT
>-|TRBJ1-4|-|TRBV10-1
CASSEHPSGEKLFF
TGCGCCAGCAGTGAACATCCATCGGGGGAAAAACTGTTTTTT
>-|TRBJ2-2|-|TRBV5-1
CASSLAGPRRGAVF
TGCGCCAGCAGCTTGGCAGGGCCAAGGCGGGGAGCTGTTTTT
>-|TRBJ1-2|TRBD1|TRBV5-8
CASSRSGHRGGFGYGYTF
TGTGCCAGCAGCCGAAGCGGGCACAGGGGAGGGTTCGGCTATGGCTACACCTTC
>-|TRBJ2-1|-|TRBV18
CASSPRDSPTTPYNEQFF
TGTGCCAGCTCACCGCGGGACTCCCCTACAACCCCCTACAATGAGCAGTTCTTC
>-|TRBJ2-1|TRBD2|TRBV7-9
CASSPSGAFGEQFF
TGTGCCAGCAGCCCTAGCGGGGCATTCGGGGAGCAGTTCTTC
>-|TRBJ2-3|TRBD2|TRBV6-6
CASSYGRGAVTDTQYF
TGTGCCAGCAGTTACGGGCGGGGGGCCGTGACAGATACGCAGTATTTT
>-|TRBJ1-2|-|TRBV14
CASSQGYYGYTF
TGTGCCAGCAGCCAAGGTTACTATGGCTACACCTTC
>-|TRBJ1-1|-|TRBV6-5
CASSALTAEAFF
TGTGCCAGCAGCGCATTGACAGCCGAAGCTTTCTTT
>-|TRBJ1-2|-|TRBV19
CASSPILGARVYGYTF
TGTGCCAGTAGTCCTATACTAGGGGCTCGCGTCTATGGCTACACCTTC
>-|TRBJ1-3|-|TRBV28
CASSFTYRPSGNTIYF
TGTGCCAGCAGTTTTACATACAGGCCCTCTGGAAACACCATATATTTT
>-|TRBJ2-1|-|TRBV18
CASSPGPGGGQNNEQFF
TGTGCCAGCTCACCAGGTCCAGGTGGGGGGCAAAACAATGAGCAGTTCTTC
>-|TRBJ1-5|TRBD1|TRBV2
CASTPGQGQPQHF
TGTGCCAGCACCCCAGGACAGGGCCAGCCCCAGCATTTT
>-|TRBJ2-1|TRBD2|TRBV7-9
CASSPRASGGPGSYNEQFF
TGTGCCAGCAGCCCACGGGCTAGCGGGGGCCCCGGCTCCTACAATGAGCAGTTCTTC
>-|TRBJ2-1|-|TRBV9
CASSPRGALSSYNEQFF
TGTGCCAGCAGCCCCCGCGGGGCGTTGAGCTCCTACAATGAGCAGTTCTTC
>-|TRBJ2-4|TRBD1|TRBV11-3
CASSMATGTGGVIQYF
TGTGCCAGCAGCATGGCGACCGGGACAGGGGGGGTCATTCAGTACTTC
>-|TRBJ2-5|-|TRBV12-5
CASGLFETPGKETQYF
TGTGCTAGTGGTTTGTTCGAAACCCCGGGGAAAGAGACCCAGTACTTC
>-|TRBJ1-4|-|TRBV25-1
CASSESGWAIEKLFF
TGTGCCAGCAGTGAGTCTGGATGGGCAATTGAAAAACTGTTTTTT
>-|TRBJ2-7|-|TRBV6-1
CASARAAIPYEQYF
TGTGCCAGCGCCCGGGCAGCCATTCCCTACGAGCAGTACTTC
>few|TRBJ2-7|-|TRBV18
CASSPPGLTYEQYF
TGTGCCAGCTCACCACCGGGCCTTACCTACGAGCAGTACTTC
>-|TRBJ2-7|-|TRBV6-5
CASSGRRWGEQYF
TGTGCCAGCAGTGGTCGACGGTGGGGGGAGCAGTACTTC
>-|TRBJ2-1|-|TRBV11-2
CASGGRLGQVDNEQFF
TGTGCCAGCGGGGGTAGGTTGGGACAAGTTGACAATGAGCAGTTCTTC
>-|TRBJ2-6|-|TRBV10-3
CAISESLSGANVLTF
TGTGCCATCAGTGAGTCTCTGTCTGGGGCCAACGTCCTGACTTTC
>-|TRBJ1-4|-|TRBV4-1
CASSQGVGGEKLFF
TGCGCCAGCAGCCAAGGGGTAGGGGGAGAAAAACTGTTTTTT
>once|TRBJ2-1|-|TRBV19
CASSKLLNEQFF
TGTGCCAGTAGTAAACTGCTTAATGAGCAGTTCTTC
>-|TRBJ2-1|TRBD2|TRBV10-3
CAISEGLAGGPYNEQFF
TGTGCCATCAGTGAAGGACTAGCGGGGGGGCCGTACAATGAGCAGTTCTTC
>-|TRBJ1-1|-|TRBV18
CASSPLWEGKAFF
TGTGCCAGCTCACCACTGTGGGAGGGTAAAGCTTTCTTT
>-|TRBJ2-1|TRBD2|TRBV5-4
CASSPSGDSYNEQFF
TGTGCCAGCAGCCCTAGCGGGGACTCCTACAATGAGCAGTTCTTC
>-|TRBJ2-1|-|TRBV4-1
CASSPQIQGFGEQFF
TGCGCCAGCAGCCCCCAAATACAGGGATTCGGTGAGCAGTTCTTC
>-|TRBJ2-3|TRBD1|TRBV7-6
CASSSHQGVGVTQYF
TGTGCCAGCAGCTCACACCAGGGGGTCGGCGTTACGCAGTATTTT
>-|TRBJ2-5|TRBD2|TRBV28
CASSLPPGLAGGRGETQYF
TGTGCCAGCAGTTTGCCACCGGGACTAGCGGGGGGGCGAGGTGAGACCCAGTACTTC
>once|TRBJ2-7|-|TRBV10-1
CASSEDTVSVEQYF
TGCGCCAGCAGTGAGGACACCGTGAGTGTTGAGCAGTACTTC
>-|TRBJ2-2|TRBD1|TRBV10-1
CASSPGQGAGELFF
TGCGCCAGCAGTCCGGGACAGGGTGCCGGGGAGCTGTTTTTT
>-|TRBJ1-5|-|TRBV5-4
CASSLDGQPQHF
TGTGCCAGCAGCTTGGACGGTCAGCCCCAGCATTTT
>-|TRBJ1-1|-|TRBV27
CASSVTGNTEAFF
TGTGCCAGCAGTGTGACAGGGAACACTGAAGCTTTCTTT
>-|TRBJ2-1|TRBD2|TRBV7-2
CASSSQWGGYNEQFF
TGTGCCAGCAGCTCCCAATGGGGGGGATACAATGAGCAGTTCTTC
>-|TRBJ2-1|TRBD2|TRBV10-2
CASSTSGGDNEQFF
TGCGCCAGCAGCACTAGCGGGGGAGACAATGAGCAGTTCTTC
>-|TRBJ1-5|-|TRBV5-8
CASSFRPNQPQHF
TGTGCCAGCAGCTTTAGGCCCAATCAGCCCCAGCATTTT
>few|TRBJ2-5|TRBD2|TRBV7-6
CASSPRAGGQETQYF
TGTGCCAGCAGCCCTCGAGCGGGGGGACAAGAGACCCAGTACTTC
>-|TRBJ2-1|TRBD2|TRBV6-1
CASSFSSGGGNEQFF
TGTGCCAGCAGTTTTTCTAGCGGGGGGGGGAATGAGCAGTTCTTC
>-|TRBJ1-2|TRBD1|TRBV5-4
CASSTGQGRNIYGYTF
TGTGCCAGCAGCACAGGACAGGGACGGAATATCTATGGCTACACCTTC
>-|TRBJ2-2|-|TRBV9
CASSVTSAYTGELFF
TGTGCCAGCAGCGTAACAAGCGCTTACACCGGGGAGCTGTTTTTT
>-|TRBJ2-2|-|TRBV7-6
CASRREGRANTGELFF
TGTGCCAGCAGGCGAGAGGGGCGCGCGAACACCGGGGAGCTGTTTTTT